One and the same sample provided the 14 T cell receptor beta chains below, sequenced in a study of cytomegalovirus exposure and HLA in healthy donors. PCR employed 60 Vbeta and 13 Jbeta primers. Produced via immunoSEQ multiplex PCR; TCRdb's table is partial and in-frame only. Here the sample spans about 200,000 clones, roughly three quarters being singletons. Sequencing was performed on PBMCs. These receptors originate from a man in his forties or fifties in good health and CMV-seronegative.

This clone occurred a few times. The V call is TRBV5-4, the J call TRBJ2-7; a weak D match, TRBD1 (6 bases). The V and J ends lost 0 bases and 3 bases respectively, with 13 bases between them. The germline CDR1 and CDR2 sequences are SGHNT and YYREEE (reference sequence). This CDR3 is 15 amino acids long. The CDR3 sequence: CASSLAGTSFYEQYF. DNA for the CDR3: TGTGCCAGCAGCTTGGCCGGGACATCGTTCTACGAGCAGTACTTC. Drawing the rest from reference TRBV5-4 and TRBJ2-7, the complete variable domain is ETGVTQSPTHLIKTRGQQVTLRCSSQSGHNTVSWYQQALGQGPQFIFQYYREEENGRGNFPPRFSGLQFPNYSSELNVNALELDDSALYLCASSLAGTSFYEQYFGPGTRLTVT.

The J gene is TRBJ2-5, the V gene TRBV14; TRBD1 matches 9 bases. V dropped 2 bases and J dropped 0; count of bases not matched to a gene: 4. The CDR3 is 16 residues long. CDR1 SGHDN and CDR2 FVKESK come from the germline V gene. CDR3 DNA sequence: TGTGCCAGCAGCCAAACAGGGACAGGGTACCAAGAGACCCAGTACTTC. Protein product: CASSQTGTGYQETQYF. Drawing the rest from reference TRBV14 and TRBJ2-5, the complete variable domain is EAGVTQFPSHSVIEKGQTVTLRCDPISGHDNLYWYRRVMGKEIKFLLHFVKESKQDESGMPNNRFLAERTGGTYSTLKVQPAELEDSGVYFCASSQTGTGYQETQYFGPGTRLLVL.

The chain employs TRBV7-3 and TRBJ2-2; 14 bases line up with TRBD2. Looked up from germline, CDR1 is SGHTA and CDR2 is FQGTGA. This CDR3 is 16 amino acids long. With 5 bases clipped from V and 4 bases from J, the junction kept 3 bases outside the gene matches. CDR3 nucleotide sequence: TGTGCCAGCAGCCAGGGACTAGCGGGAGTCACCGGGGAGCTGTTTTTT. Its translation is CASSQGLAGVTGELFF.

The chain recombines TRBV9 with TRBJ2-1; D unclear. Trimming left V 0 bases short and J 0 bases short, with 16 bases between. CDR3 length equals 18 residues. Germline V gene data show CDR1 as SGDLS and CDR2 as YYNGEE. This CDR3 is CASSVDGGSASSYNEQFF. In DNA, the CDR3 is TGTGCCAGCAGCGTAGATGGCGGTTCCGCTAGCTCCTACAATGAGCAGTTCTTC. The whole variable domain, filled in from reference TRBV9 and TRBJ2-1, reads DSGVTQTPKHLITATGQRVTLRCSPRSGDLSVYWYQQSLDQGLQFLIQYYNGEERAKGNILERFSAQQFPDLHSELNLSSLELGDSALYFCASSVDGGSASSYNEQFFGPGTRLTVL.

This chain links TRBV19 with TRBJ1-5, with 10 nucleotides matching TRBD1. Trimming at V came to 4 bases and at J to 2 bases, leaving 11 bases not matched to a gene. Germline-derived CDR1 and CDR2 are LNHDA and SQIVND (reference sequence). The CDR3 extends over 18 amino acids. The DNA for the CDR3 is TGTGCCAGTAGTACAAAGAGACAGGGGGCGTCTGGCAATCAGCCCCAGCATTTT. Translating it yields CASSTKRQGASGNQPQHF. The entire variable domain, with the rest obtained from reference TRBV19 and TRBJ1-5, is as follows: DGGITQSPKYLFRKEGQNVTLSCEQNLNHDAMYWYRQDPGQGLRLIYYSQIVNDFQKGDIAEGYSVSREKKESFPLTVTSAQKNPTAFYLCASSTKRQGASGNQPQHFGDGTRLSIL.

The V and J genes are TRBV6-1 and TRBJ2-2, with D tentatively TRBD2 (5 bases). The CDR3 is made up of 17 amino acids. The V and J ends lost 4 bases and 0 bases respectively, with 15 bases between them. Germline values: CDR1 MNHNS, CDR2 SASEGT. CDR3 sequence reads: CASSAPDSFANTGELFF. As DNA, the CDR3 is TGTGCCAGCAGTGCCCCGGACTCGTTCGCGAACACCGGGGAGCTGTTTTTT.

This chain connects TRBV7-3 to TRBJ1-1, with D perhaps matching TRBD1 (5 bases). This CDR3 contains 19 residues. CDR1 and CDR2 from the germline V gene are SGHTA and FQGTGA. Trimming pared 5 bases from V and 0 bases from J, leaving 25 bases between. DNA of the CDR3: TGTGCCAGCAGCCAGAACAGCGGGGGAACAGAGAACATGAACACTGAAGCTTTCTTT. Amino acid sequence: CASSQNSGGTENMNTEAFF. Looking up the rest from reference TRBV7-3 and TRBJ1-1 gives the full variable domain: GAGVSQTPSNKVTEKGKYVELRCDPISGHTALYWYRQSLGQGPEFLIYFQGTGAADDSGLPNDRFFAVRPEGSVSTLKIQRTERGDSAVYLCASSQNSGGTENMNTEAFFGQGTRLTVV.

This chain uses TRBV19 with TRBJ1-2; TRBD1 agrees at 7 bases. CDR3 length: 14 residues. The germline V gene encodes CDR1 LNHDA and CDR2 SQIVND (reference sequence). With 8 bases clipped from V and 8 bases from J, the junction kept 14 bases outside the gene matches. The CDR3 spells CASRQGGGLKGYTF. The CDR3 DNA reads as TGTGCCAGTCGTCAGGGGGGTGGGCTGAAGGGCTACACCTTC.

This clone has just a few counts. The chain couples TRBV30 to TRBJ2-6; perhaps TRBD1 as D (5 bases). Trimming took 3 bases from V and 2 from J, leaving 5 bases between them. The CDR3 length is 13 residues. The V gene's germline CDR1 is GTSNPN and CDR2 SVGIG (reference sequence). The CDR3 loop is CAWRDTGANVLTF. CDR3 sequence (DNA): TGTGCCTGGAGGGACACTGGGGCCAACGTCCTGACTTTC.

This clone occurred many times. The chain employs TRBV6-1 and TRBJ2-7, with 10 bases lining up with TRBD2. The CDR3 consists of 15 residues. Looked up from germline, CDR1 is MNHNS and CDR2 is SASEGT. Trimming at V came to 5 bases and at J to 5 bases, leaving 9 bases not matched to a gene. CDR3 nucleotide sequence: TGTGCCAGCAGTTTCGGTAGCGGGAGGTACGACGAGCAGTACTTC. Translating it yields CASSFGSGRYDEQYF.

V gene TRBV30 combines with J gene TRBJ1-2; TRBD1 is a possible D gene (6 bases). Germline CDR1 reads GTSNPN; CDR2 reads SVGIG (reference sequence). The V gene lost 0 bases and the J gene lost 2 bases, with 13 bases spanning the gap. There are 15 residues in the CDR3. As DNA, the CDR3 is TGTGCCTGGAGTGTACGGGTGGGGGCGAACTATGGCTACACCTTC. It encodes CAWSVRVGANYGYTF.

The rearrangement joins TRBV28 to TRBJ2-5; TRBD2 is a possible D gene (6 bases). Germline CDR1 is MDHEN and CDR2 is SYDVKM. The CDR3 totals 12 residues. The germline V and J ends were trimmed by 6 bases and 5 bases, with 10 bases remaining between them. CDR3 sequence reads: CASRGTRETQYF. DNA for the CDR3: TGTGCCAGCAGAGGGACTCGGGAGACCCAGTACTTC.

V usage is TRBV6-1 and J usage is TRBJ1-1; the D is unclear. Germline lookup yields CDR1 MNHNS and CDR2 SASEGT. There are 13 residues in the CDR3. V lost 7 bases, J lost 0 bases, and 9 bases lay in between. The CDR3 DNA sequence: TGTGCCAGCAACGAGGGAATGAACACTGAAGCTTTCTTT. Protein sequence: CASNEGMNTEAFF.

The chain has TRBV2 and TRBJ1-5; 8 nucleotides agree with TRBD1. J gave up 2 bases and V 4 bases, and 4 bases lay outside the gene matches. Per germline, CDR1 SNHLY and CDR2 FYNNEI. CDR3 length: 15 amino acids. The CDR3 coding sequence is TGTGCCAGCAGTGGACAGGGGTTCGGCAATCAGCCCCAGCATTTT. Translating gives CASSGQGFGNQPQHF.